These T cell receptor beta chains were read from a single sample in a study of beta chain features in type 1 diabetes. The method was immunoSEQ multiplex PCR; TCRdb's version includes in-frame clones alone and lacks a portion of them. The table has around 280,000 clones, around 7.8% seen once. Material: central memory CD4+ T cells from blood. These receptors came from a young woman in good health. CDR3s include the opening cysteine and the closing phenylalanine or tryptophan. The D gene is left open where the match is weak. Clone size is shown for a subset of rows, as once, few, many or a class of expanded clone.

V gene,D gene,clone size,J gene,CDR3 length,CDR3 DNA,CDR3 protein
TRBV9,TRBD1,few,TRBJ1-2,15,TGTGCCAGCAGCCCCCATATAAGACAGGGAGGAGGCTACACCTTC,CASSPHIRQGGGYTF
TRBV27,TRBD1,few,TRBJ1-2,13,TGTGCCAGCAGGACCGACAGGGAGGCTGGCTACACCTTC,CASRTDREAGYTF
TRBV7-2,-,few,TRBJ2-7,14,TGTGCCAGCAGCTTGAGTAGGGATATCCACGAGCAGTACTTC,CASSLSRDIHEQYF
TRBV27,-,-,TRBJ2-7,17,TGTGCCCGCAGCCTAGCCCCCGGACTGCAGGGGACCTACGAGCAGTACTTC,CARSLAPGLQGTYEQYF
TRBV19,-,-,TRBJ1-2,14,TGTGCCAGTAGTACCCCGGGCAGAGGCATTGGCTACACCTTC,CASSTPGRGIGYTF
TRBV7-3,-,few,TRBJ2-2,14,TGTGCCAGCAGGTCGACAGATAACACCGGGGAGCTGTTTTTT,CASRSTDNTGELFF
TRBV2,-,few,TRBJ2-6,16,TGTGCCAGCATACCGGACAGTAACTCTGGGGCCAACGTCCTGACTTTC,CASIPDSNSGANVLTF
TRBV18,-,-,TRBJ2-1,13,TGTGCCAGCTCACCACGACTAGTCAATGAGCAGTTCTTC,CASSPRLVNEQFF
TRBV7-2,-,few,TRBJ2-7,13,TGTGCCAGCAGCCTAGGATACTCCTACGAGCAGTACTTC,CASSLGYSYEQYF
TRBV19,TRBD1,-,TRBJ1-1,15,TGTGCCAGTAGGACAGGGAATAACCTGAACACTGAAGCTTTCTTT,CASRTGNNLNTEAFF
TRBV5-4,-,few,TRBJ2-5,11,TGTGCCAGCAGCCAGACAGAGACCCAGTACTTC,CASSQTETQYF
TRBV9,-,-,TRBJ2-1,17,TGTGCCAGCAGCGTAACGGTGGCAGCAAACGCTTACAATGAGCAGTTCTTC,CASSVTVAANAYNEQFF
TRBV29-1,TRBD2,-,TRBJ2-3,13,TGCAGCGCCGGGACTAGCGGGAGTGATACGCAGTATTTT,CSAGTSGSDTQYF
TRBV7-8,-,-,TRBJ2-1,14,TGTGCCAGCAGCTCTTCTAGCGTGTACAATGAGCAGTTCTTC,CASSSSSVYNEQFF
TRBV7-2,-,-,TRBJ2-5,14,TGTGCCAGCAGCCAGGGTAGCTTAGGGGAGACCCAGTACTTC,CASSQGSLGETQYF
TRBV15,TRBD2,-,TRBJ2-5,16,TGTGCCACCAGCGGACTTTGGGGGGGACCTCAAGAGACCCAGTACTTC,CATSGLWGGPQETQYF
TRBV7-2,-,-,TRBJ1-1,13,TGTGCCAGCAGCTTTACCGGTTACACTGAAGCTTTCTTT,CASSFTGYTEAFF
TRBV28,-,many,TRBJ2-1,13,TGTGCCAGCAGTTTGCTGGCCGTGCAGGGTCAGATCTTC,CASSLLAVQGQIF
TRBV19,-,few,TRBJ2-5,16,TGTGCCAGTAGTAAGGGAACAGGGAGAGTGAGAGAGACCCAGTACTTC,CASSKGTGRVRETQYF
TRBV9,-,few,TRBJ2-1,17,TGTGCCAGCAGCGTCTTAGCGAGAAGGGGTTCCTACAATGAGCAGTTCTTC,CASSVLARRGSYNEQFF
TRBV7-9,TRBD1,-,TRBJ1-1,14,TGTGCCAGCAGCTTGCAGGGGGACGGGACTGAAGCTTTCTTT,CASSLQGDGTEAFF
TRBV12-5,-,few,TRBJ2-7,13,TGTGCTAGTGGTCACGCAACAGGGAACGAGCAGTACTTC,CASGHATGNEQYF
TRBV7-2,-,few,TRBJ2-3,17,TGTGCCAGCAGCCTCAGCGCCCTAGCGCTCTCCACAGATACGCAGTATTTT,CASSLSALALSTDTQYF
TRBV5-1,-,few,TRBJ1-2,13,TGCGCCAGCAGCTTGGGAGGGAACTATGGCTACACCTTC,CASSLGGNYGYTF
TRBV6-6,-,-,TRBJ2-2,11,TGTGCCATACCCCCGGGCGGGGAGCTGTTTTTT,CAIPPGGELFF
TRBV14,TRBD1,many,TRBJ1-4,15,TGTGCCAGCAGCCAAGGGGGGACAGGGGGCGGAAAACTGTTTTTT,CASSQGGTGGGKLFF
TRBV5-4,TRBD2,-,TRBJ2-5,16,TGTGCCAGCAGCTACCGGACTAGCGGGGACAGGAAGACCCAGTACTTC,CASSYRTSGDRKTQYF
TRBV18,-,-,TRBJ1-2,14,TGTGCCAGCTCACCACCGTGGCAGGGAAATGGCTACACCTTC,CASSPPWQGNGYTF
TRBV27,-,few,TRBJ1-4,13,TGTGCCAGCGGGCGGGGTGGCAATGAAAAACTGTTTTTT,CASGRGGNEKLFF
TRBV19,-,few,TRBJ2-4,14,TGTGCCAGTAGTACTCAGGGGGGAGAAAACATTCAGTACTTC,CASSTQGGENIQYF
TRBV7-6,-,-,TRBJ2-1,15,TGTGCCAGCAGCTTACAAGGCCCGGGTGTTAGTGAGCAGTTCTTC,CASSLQGPGVSEQFF
TRBV19,-,many,TRBJ1-3,14,TGTGCCAGTAGTCTGCGGACAGCCGGAAACACCATATATTTT,CASSLRTAGNTIYF
TRBV18,-,few,TRBJ2-7,13,TGTGCCAGCTCACCAAAAACGTCCTACGAGCAGTACTTC,CASSPKTSYEQYF
TRBV5-4,-,few,TRBJ2-6,17,TGTGCCAGCAGCCAACCACTAGCAGGGTCTGGGGCCAACGTCCTGACTTTC,CASSQPLAGSGANVLTF
TRBV30,TRBD2,-,TRBJ2-3,12,TGTGCCGGGAGGGGAGCAGGAGATACGCAGTATTTT,CAGRGAGDTQYF
TRBV2,-,-,TRBJ1-5,13,TGTGCCAGCACCGAAGACAGTGATCAGCCCCAGCATTTT,CASTEDSDQPQHF
TRBV18,TRBD1,-,TRBJ2-1,15,TGTGCCAGCTCACCGCGGACAGGGGGTGGGAATGAGCAGTTCTTC,CASSPRTGGGNEQFF
TRBV5-1,TRBD2,few,TRBJ2-1,15,TGCGCCAGCAGCGCACTAGCGGGTATGGCTAATGAGCAGTTCTTC,CASSALAGMANEQFF
TRBV29-1,TRBD2,-,TRBJ2-3,14,TGCAGCGTTGATAGCGGGAGTATCACAGATACGCAGTATTTT,CSVDSGSITDTQYF
TRBV10-3,TRBD1,-,TRBJ2-7,14,TGTGCCATCAGCGAGAACCAGGGGGCGCTCGAGCAGTACTTC,CAISENQGALEQYF
TRBV7-3,TRBD2,few,TRBJ2-4,15,TGTGCCAGCAGCTTAACGGGGCTAGCGGGGGACATTCAGTACTTC,CASSLTGLAGDIQYF
TRBV5-4,-,few,TRBJ1-2,15,TGTGCCAGCAGCTTTTTCTCGGGTTCTAACTATGGCTACACCTTC,CASSFFSGSNYGYTF
TRBV5-1,-,few,TRBJ1-1,14,TGCGCCAGCAGCTCCCGGACCCAGAACACTGAAGCTTTCTTT,CASSSRTQNTEAFF
TRBV9,-,-,TRBJ2-6,16,TGTGCCAGCAGCCCCGCGGGGACGTCTGGGGCCAACGTCCTGACTTTC,CASSPAGTSGANVLTF
TRBV7-9,-,few,TRBJ1-2,12,TGTGCCAGCAGCACCGGGAACTATGGCTACACCTTC,CASSTGNYGYTF
TRBV18,-,-,TRBJ2-1,13,TGTGCCAGCTCACCTAGCAGAGACAATGAGCAGTTCTTC,CASSPSRDNEQFF
TRBV30,-,-,TRBJ1-2,13,TGTGCCTTGACCCCACAAACAAACTATGGCTACACCTTC,CALTPQTNYGYTF
TRBV7-2,-,few,TRBJ2-2,15,TGTGCCAGCAGCTTATATAGGGGGAACACCGGGGAGCTGTTTTTT,CASSLYRGNTGELFF
TRBV11-1,-,few,TRBJ1-2,17,TGTGCCAGCAGCCTAAAGCCATCACGTCAAGCTAACTATGGCTACACCTTC,CASSLKPSRQANYGYTF
TRBV11-1,-,-,TRBJ2-3,15,TGTGCCAGCAGCCCATGGTCAGGTAGCACAGATACGCAGTATTTT,CASSPWSGSTDTQYF
TRBV14,TRBD1,-,TRBJ1-1,12,TGTGCCAGCAGCCATTGGACAGGGGAAGCTTTCTTT,CASSHWTGEAFF
TRBV6-5,-,-,TRBJ2-3,14,TGTGCCAGCAGTTTTCGGGCGCGGACAGATACGCAGTATTTT,CASSFRARTDTQYF
TRBV6-5,-,-,TRBJ2-5,12,TGTGCCAGCAGTGGACAAACGGAGACCCAGTACTTC,CASSGQTETQYF
TRBV18,TRBD1,-,TRBJ2-1,15,TGTGCCAGCTCAAGTGACAGGGAGTCTTACAATGAGCAGTTCTTC,CASSSDRESYNEQFF
TRBV9,-,few,TRBJ2-7,16,TGTGCCAGCAGCGTAGGTAACCGAGGCCCGTTGTACGAGCAGTACTTC,CASSVGNRGPLYEQYF
TRBV29-1,TRBD1,-,TRBJ1-1,13,TGCAGCGTGTGGACAGGGGAAAACACTGAAGCTTTCTTT,CSVWTGENTEAFF
TRBV11-1,TRBD2,-,TRBJ2-1,17,TGTGCCAGCAGCTTAGGGCTCACTAGCGGGAGGGCCCGGGAGCAGTTCTTC,CASSLGLTSGRAREQFF
TRBV5-1,-,many,TRBJ2-5,13,TGCGCCAGCAGCCCCACCAGCGGGGAGACCCAGTACTTC,CASSPTSGETQYF
TRBV4-3,-,-,TRBJ2-1,15,TGCGCCAGCAGCCGGAAGAGTAGCTCCTACAATGAGCAGTTCTTC,CASSRKSSSYNEQFF
TRBV11-2,-,few,TRBJ2-5,16,TGTGCCAGCAGCTTAGGGAAAGGGCCCCCTGGGGAGACCCAGTACTTC,CASSLGKGPPGETQYF